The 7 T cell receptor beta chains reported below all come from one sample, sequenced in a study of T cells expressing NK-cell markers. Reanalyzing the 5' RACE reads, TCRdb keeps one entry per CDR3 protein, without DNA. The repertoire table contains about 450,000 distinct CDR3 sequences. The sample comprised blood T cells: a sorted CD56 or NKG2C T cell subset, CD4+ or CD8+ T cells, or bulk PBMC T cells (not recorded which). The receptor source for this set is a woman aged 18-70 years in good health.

The chain's CDR3 is CASSPDSSSQWTGELFF. The chain joins TRBV13 to TRBJ2-2; TCRdb selects TRBD2, and the lack of DNA leaves this call unchecked. Per germline, CDR1 PRHDT and CDR2 FYEKMQ (reference sequence). This CDR3 spans 17 amino acids.

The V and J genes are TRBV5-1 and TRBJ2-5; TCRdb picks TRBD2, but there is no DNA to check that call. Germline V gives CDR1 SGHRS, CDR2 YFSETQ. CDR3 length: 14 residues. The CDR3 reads CASSLLASGETQYF.

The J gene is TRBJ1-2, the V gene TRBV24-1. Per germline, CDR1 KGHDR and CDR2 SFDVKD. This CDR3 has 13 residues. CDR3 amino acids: CATSDSHGGGYTF.

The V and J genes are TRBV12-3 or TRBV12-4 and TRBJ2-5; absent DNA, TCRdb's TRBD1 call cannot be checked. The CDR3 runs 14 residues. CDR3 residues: CASSFGAAQETQYF.

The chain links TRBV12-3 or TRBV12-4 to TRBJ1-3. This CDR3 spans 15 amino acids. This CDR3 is CASSTPGLSGNTIYF.

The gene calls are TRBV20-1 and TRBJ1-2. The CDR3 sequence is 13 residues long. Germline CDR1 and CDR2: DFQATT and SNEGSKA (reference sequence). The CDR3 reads CSARVESLYGYTF.

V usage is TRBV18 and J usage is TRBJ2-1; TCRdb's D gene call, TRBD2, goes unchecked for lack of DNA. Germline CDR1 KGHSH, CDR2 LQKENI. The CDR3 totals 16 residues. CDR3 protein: CASSPQKREYYNEQFF.